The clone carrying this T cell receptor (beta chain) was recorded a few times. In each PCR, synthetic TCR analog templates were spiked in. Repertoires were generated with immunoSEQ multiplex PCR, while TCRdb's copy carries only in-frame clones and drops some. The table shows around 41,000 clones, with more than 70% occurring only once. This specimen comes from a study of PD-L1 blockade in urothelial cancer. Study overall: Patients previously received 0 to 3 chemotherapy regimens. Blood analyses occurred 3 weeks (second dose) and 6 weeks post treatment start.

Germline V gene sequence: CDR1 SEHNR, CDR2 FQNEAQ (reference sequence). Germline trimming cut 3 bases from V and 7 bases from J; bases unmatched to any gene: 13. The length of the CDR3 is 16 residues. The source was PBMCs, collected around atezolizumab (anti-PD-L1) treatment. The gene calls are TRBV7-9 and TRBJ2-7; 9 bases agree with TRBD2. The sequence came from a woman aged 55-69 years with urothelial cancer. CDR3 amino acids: CASSFSSAGGGGEQYF. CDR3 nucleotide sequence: TGTGCCAGCAGCTTTTCCTCAGCGGGAGGAGGGGGTGAGCAGTACTTC.